What follows are 29 T cell receptor beta chains derived from one specimen sequenced in a study of pediatric ulcerative colitis. Profiling relied on immunoSEQ multiplex PCR, and the TCRdb table lists in-frame clones only, not all of them. Among 25,000 to 35,000 clones listed, roughly four fifths were seen once. The sample consisted of blood. The receptors come from a boy aged 10-17 years with severe ulcerative colitis.

The chain couples TRBV19 to TRBJ1-2; D not certain. CDR1 and CDR2 (germline): LNHDA, SQIVND (reference sequence). Trimming cost V 10 bases and J 7 bases, with 19 bases left between them. The CDR3 totals 13 residues. The CDR3 loop reads CATQIGIGGGYTF. CDR3 DNA: TGTGCCACTCAAATAGGGATCGGCGGTGGCTACACCTTC.

The V gene is TRBV30, the J gene TRBJ2-7; 8 nucleotides align to TRBD1. With 3 bases clipped from V and 2 bases from J, the junction kept 3 bases outside the gene matches. Germline V gene lookup returns CDR1 GTSNPN and CDR2 SVGIG (reference sequence). The CDR3 consists of 13 residues. The CDR3 DNA reads TGTGCCTGGAGCGGGACAGGCACCTACGAGCAGTACTTC. This sequence encodes CAWSGTGTYEQYF.

The chain joins TRBV7-9 to TRBJ1-2; perhaps TRBD1 as D (5 bases). Trimming shortened V by 4 bases and J by 8 bases, and 11 bases separated the two germline ends. The CDR3 has 12 amino acids. Germline V lookup: CDR1 SEHNR, CDR2 FQNEAQ (reference sequence). This CDR3 is CASSSTGVGYTF. The DNA for the CDR3 is TGTGCCAGCAGCTCCACGGGGGTCGGCTACACCTTC.

The rearrangement links TRBV7-9 to TRBJ1-3; D perhaps matches TRBD1 (5 bases). The CDR3 is 15 amino acids. V shed 4 bases and J shed 1 base, with 11 bases lying between them. CDR1 and CDR2 from the germline V gene are SEHNR and FQNEAQ (reference sequence). CDR3: CASSYSTGSGNTIYF. The CDR3 bases are TGTGCCAGCAGCTACTCCACAGGATCTGGAAACACCATATATTTT.

The chain uses TRBV5-4 and TRBJ1-2; D uncertain. The CDR3 loop spans 15 amino acids. Germline V gene lookup returns CDR1 SGHNT and CDR2 YYREEE (reference sequence). V lost 0 bases and J lost 0, with 9 bases in between. The CDR3 protein is CASSLEPQPNYGYTF. The CDR3 DNA sequence: TGTGCCAGCAGCTTGGAACCACAACCTAACTATGGCTACACCTTC.

The chain couples TRBV5-1 to TRBJ1-5; D ambiguous. CDR3 size: 13 residues. The V end lost 4 bases, the J end lost 5 bases, and 10 bases lay between the germline ends. Germline V gives CDR1 SGHRS, CDR2 YFSETQ. The CDR3 DNA sequence: TGCGCCAGCAGCATGACCGGAGATCAGCCCCAGCATTTT. Translation: CASSMTGDQPQHF.

The rearrangement joins TRBV2 to TRBJ2-5; the D gene is possibly TRBD1 (6 bases). Near its end, the DNA agrees better with TRBJ2-7, so the J call may be wrong. Germline V lookup: CDR1 SNHLY, CDR2 FYNNEI. This CDR3 spans 14 amino acids. CDR3 in DNA: TGTGCCAGCAGTCTGACAGGATCCGACTACGAGCAGTACTTC. This sequence encodes CASSLTGSDYEQYF.

V and J are TRBV19 and TRBJ1-4, with D unresolved. The germline V and J ends were trimmed by 5 bases and 10 bases, with 20 bases remaining between them. The CDR3 loop spans 15 amino acids. CDR1 is LNHDA, CDR2 SQIVND, per germline (reference sequence). CDR3 nucleotides: TGTGCCAGTAGTCTTTCCGGGGTTAACGGCGGAAAACTGTTTTTT. Protein: CASSLSGVNGGKLFF.

This clone occurred once. The chain employs TRBV15 and TRBJ2-7; D unclear. Trimming cost V 5 bases and J 9 bases, with 20 bases left between them. This CDR3 is built from 14 residues. Germline V gene lookup returns CDR1 LNHNV and CDR2 YYDKDF (reference sequence). The CDR3 here is CATSPMVSGGAQYF. The DNA of the CDR3 is TGTGCCACCAGCCCGATGGTGAGTGGTGGTGCGCAGTACTTC.

The genes are TRBV4-3 and TRBJ1-6; 7 bases fit TRBD1. J lost 7 bases, V lost 4 bases, and 4 bases had no gene match. Germline CDR1 reads LGHNA; CDR2 reads YSLEER. This CDR3 has 14 amino acids. CDR3 DNA: TGCGCCAGCAGCCGGGGGACAGAAAATTCACCCCTCCACTTT. Translating it yields CASSRGTENSPLHF.

The V call is TRBV6-5, the J call TRBJ2-1; 10 positions agree with TRBD1. CDR3 length: 15 amino acids. The germline V gene encodes CDR1 MNHEY and CDR2 SVGAGI. Trimming cost V 6 bases and J 4 bases; bases outside gene matches: 6. CDR3 bases: TGTGCCAGCAGATACCGGGACAGGGGATACAATGAGCAGTTCTTC. Its protein product is CASRYRDRGYNEQFF.

The rearrangement links TRBV4-2 to TRBJ2-5; D is unclear. Trimming took off 4 bases at V and 2 bases at J, with 14 bases between the two ends. Germline CDR1 LGHNA, CDR2 YNFKEQ. The CDR3 consists of 15 residues. The CDR3 loop reads CASSLPRHGQETQYF. The DNA for the CDR3 is TGTGCCAGCAGCCTACCCCGACACGGTCAAGAGACCCAGTACTTC.

This rearrangement joins TRBV29-1 to TRBJ2-2, with D perhaps TRBD1 or TRBD2 (5 bases each). Germline V gene data show CDR1 as SQVTM and CDR2 as ANQGSEA. V was trimmed by 6 bases and J by 4 bases, leaving 15 bases between them. This CDR3 is built from 14 residues. CDR3 region: CSVGRQRGTGELFF. The CDR3 region has the DNA TGCAGCGTGGGGCGCCAGAGGGGCACCGGGGAGCTGTTTTTT.

The chain combines TRBV30 with TRBJ1-4, with D uncertain. The germline V and J ends were trimmed by 2 bases and 8 bases, with 12 bases remaining between them. CDR1 is GTSNPN and CDR2 is SVGIG in the germline V gene (reference sequence). CDR3 length: 13 amino acids. CDR3 nucleotides: TGTGCCTGGAGTCTTATGATAGGGGAAAAACTGTTTTTT. It encodes CAWSLMIGEKLFF.

The chain recombines TRBV7-3 with TRBJ2-3; 8 bases align to TRBD2. This CDR3 is 16 amino acids long. Germline CDR1 SGHTA, CDR2 FQGTGA. V shed 5 bases and J 6 bases; nucleotides not matched to a gene: 13. CDR3 coding DNA: TGTGCCAGCAGCCCGATTCCGGGGGGGCTCTCGGATACGCAGTATTTT. Its translation is CASSPIPGGLSDTQYF. The variable domain in full, with the rest retrieved from reference TRBV7-3 and TRBJ2-3, is GAGVSQTPSNKVTEKGKYVELRCDPISGHTALYWYRQSLGQGPEFLIYFQGTGAADDSGLPNDRFFAVRPEGSVSTLKIQRTERGDSAVYLCASSPIPGGLSDTQYFGPGTRLTVL.

This clone was counted only a few times. Here the CDR3 DNA reads TGTGCCAGCAGCGTAGATCATAATTCACCCCTCCACTTT. Protein: CASSVDHNSPLHF. The chain has TRBV9 and TRBJ1-6; D remains unclear. Germline V lookup: CDR1 SGDLS, CDR2 YYNGEE. V lost 0 bases to trimming and J lost 5 bases, with 3 bases between them. The CDR3 loop spans 13 amino acids.

The chain couples TRBV5-4 to TRBJ2-7; TRBD2 matches at 8 bases. The CDR3 has 14 residues. V lost 4 bases to trimming and J lost 7 bases; unmatched junction nucleotides: 10. Germline CDR1 and CDR2: SGHNT and YYREEE (reference sequence). This CDR3 is CASSRGTSGVEQYF. The CDR3 DNA follows: TGTGCCAGCAGCCGGGGTACTAGCGGAGTTGAGCAGTACTTC.

This chain joins TRBV4-2 and TRBJ2-1; D possibly corresponds to TRBD2 (5 bases). The germline V gene has CDR1 LGHNA and CDR2 YNFKEQ. Trimming shortened V by 0 bases and J by 11 bases, and 8 bases separated the two germline ends. This CDR3 spans 12 amino acids. The CDR3 is CASSQDMTKQFF. DNA of the CDR3: TGTGCCAGCAGCCAAGATATGACTAAGCAGTTCTTC.

This chain uses TRBV18 with TRBJ2-7; D is uncertain. The V and J ends lost 3 bases and 3 bases respectively, with 12 bases between them. The CDR3 loop spans 14 amino acids. Germline CDR1 and CDR2: KGHSH and LQKENI. This CDR3 reads CASSPSTGHYEQYF. CDR3 in DNA: TGTGCCAGCTCACCTTCAACCGGGCACTACGAGCAGTACTTC.

CDR3 nucleotide sequence: TGTGCCAGTAGTATAGATTGGGGACGCCTTGGAAACACCATATATTTT. Translated: CASSIDWGRLGNTIYF. This chain links TRBV19 with TRBJ1-3; D might be TRBD1 (5 bases). The CDR3 covers 16 residues. Germline CDR1 is LNHDA and CDR2 is SQIVND (reference sequence). V lost 0 bases, J lost 3 bases, and 12 bases lay in between.

The chain couples TRBV7-3 to TRBJ2-5; D is unclear. V lost 8 bases and J 2 bases, leaving 12 bases between the germline ends. Germline lookup yields CDR1 SGHTA and CDR2 FQGTGA. The CDR3 totals 13 residues. The DNA for the CDR3 is TGTGCCAGCGCTAAGGAGCTACAAGAGACCCAGTACTTC. Its translation is CASAKELQETQYF.

The V and J genes are TRBV5-1 and TRBJ2-7; 8 bases line up with TRBD1. The CDR3 runs to 14 residues. Germline-derived CDR1 and CDR2 are SGHRS and YFSETQ. The V gene end was trimmed by 0 bases and the J gene end by 3 bases; junction bases not matched to a gene: 2. Here the CDR3 DNA reads TGCGCCAGCAGCTTGGGGACAGGGTTCTACGAGCAGTACTTC. Protein sequence: CASSLGTGFYEQYF. The variable domain in full, with the rest retrieved from reference TRBV5-1 and TRBJ2-7, is KAGVTQTPRYLIKTRGQQVTLSCSPISGHRSVSWYQQTPGQGLQFLFEYFSETQRNKGNFPGRFSGRQFSNSRSEMNVSTLELGDSALYLCASSLGTGFYEQYFGPGTRLTVT.

The chain employs TRBV6-5 and TRBJ2-4, with TRBD2 as a possible D gene (5 bases). V was cut by 0 bases and J by 6 bases, with 12 bases left in between. CDR3 length equals 15 residues. Germline V lookup: CDR1 MNHEY, CDR2 SVGAGI. CDR3 loop: CASSYSKGGGNIQYF. CDR3 bases: TGTGCCAGCAGTTACTCTAAGGGCGGAGGAAACATTCAGTACTTC.

This clone was recorded a few times. The gene calls are TRBV10-1 and TRBJ1-6; the D is unclear. The V gene lost 5 bases and the J gene lost 10 bases, with 15 bases spanning the gap. Germline V CDR1 and CDR2: WNHNN, SYGVQD (reference sequence). CDR3 length equals 14 residues. This chain's CDR3 is CASSQEGAGSPLHF. The CDR3 coding sequence is TGCGCCAGCAGTCAGGAGGGTGCGGGGTCACCCCTCCACTTT.

This chain joins TRBV6-7 and TRBJ2-7; D remains ambiguous. TRBV6-7 is sorted into the ORF group, with uncertain function. This CDR3 is 15 amino acids long. V lost 6 bases, J lost 0 bases, and 15 bases lay in between. CDR3 in DNA: TGTGCCAGCAGGACGTTCCCAATCAGCTCCTACGAGCAGTACTTC. Residues: CASRTFPISSYEQYF.

The chain employs TRBV21-1 and TRBJ1-5; the table's D call TRBD1 went unverified against the DNA. TRBV21-1 is marked as a pseudogene. The CDR3 contains 10 residues. The CDR3 here is CASSRRPQHF. CDR3 sequence (DNA): TGTGCCAGCAGTCGCAGGCCCCAGCATTTT.

This chain uses TRBV19 with TRBJ1-6; D not certain. The CDR3 sequence is 16 residues long. CDR1 and CDR2 from the germline V gene are LNHDA and SQIVND (reference sequence). Trimming shortened V by 6 bases and J by 1 base, and 13 bases separated the two germline ends. In DNA, the CDR3 is TGTGCCAGTAGGGCGCGGGCCGGTTCCTATAATTCACCCCTCCACTTT. It translates to CASRARAGSYNSPLHF.

V usage is TRBV2 and J usage is TRBJ2-3; no clear D. Trimming shortened V by 2 bases and J by 2 bases, and 8 bases separated the two germline ends. The CDR3 is 14 amino acids. Germline V gene data show CDR1 as SNHLY and CDR2 as FYNNEI. The CDR3 DNA follows: TGTGCCAGCAGTGAACGGCAGGTCACAGATACGCAGTATTTT. Translating gives CASSERQVTDTQYF.

The rearrangement uses TRBV4-1 and TRBJ1-5; no clear D. The CDR3 is made up of 13 amino acids. CDR1 is MGHRA and CDR2 is YSYEKL in the germline V gene. V dropped 8 bases and J dropped 1 base, with 9 bases sitting between them. CDR3 sequence reads: CASGGLSNQPQHF. In DNA form, the CDR3 reads TGCGCCAGCGGCGGTTTAAGCAATCAGCCCCAGCATTTT.